Described below is a single T cell receptor beta chain sequence and its context. Its cognate antigen is unknown. Sequencing used immunoSEQ multiplex PCR; TCRdb keeps in-frame clones, though not all of them. In the table there are around 20,000 clones, approximately 83% of which are singletons. The CDR3 sequence is 13 residues long. CDR1 is SGDLS and CDR2 is YYNGEE in the germline V gene. V shed 0 bases and J shed 3 bases, with 4 bases lying between them. The sample belongs to a study of OX40 agonist ivuxolimab in advanced cancers. Study-wide results and caveats: Averaging showed that CD8+ T cells had more expanded clones than CD4+ did.

The sequenced sample was CD4+ or CD8+ T cells sorted from blood, obtained in a trial of the OX40 agonist ivuxolimab. This clonotype was obtained from an adult with an advanced solid tumor such as melanoma, head and neck, liver or kidney cancer. The gene calls are TRBV9 and TRBJ2-1, with no clear D. CDR3 region: CASSVGNYNEQFF. The CDR3 DNA is TGTGCCAGCAGCGTAGGCAACTACAATGAGCAGTTCTTC.